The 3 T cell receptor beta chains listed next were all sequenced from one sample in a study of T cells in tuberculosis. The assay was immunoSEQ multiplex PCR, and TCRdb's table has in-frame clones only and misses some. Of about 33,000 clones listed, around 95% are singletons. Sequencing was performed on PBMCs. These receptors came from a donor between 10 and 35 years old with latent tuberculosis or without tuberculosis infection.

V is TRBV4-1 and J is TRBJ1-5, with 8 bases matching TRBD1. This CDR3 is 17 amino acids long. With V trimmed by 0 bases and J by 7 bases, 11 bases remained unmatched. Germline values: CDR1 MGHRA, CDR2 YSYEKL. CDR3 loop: CASSQERAGGVRQPQHF. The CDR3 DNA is TGCGCCAGCAGCCAAGAGAGGGCAGGGGGCGTTCGACAGCCCCAGCATTTT.

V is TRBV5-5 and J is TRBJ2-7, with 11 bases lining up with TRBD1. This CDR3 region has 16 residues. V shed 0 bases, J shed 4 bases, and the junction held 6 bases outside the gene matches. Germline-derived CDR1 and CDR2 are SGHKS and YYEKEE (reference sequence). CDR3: CASSLVSGQGVYEQYF. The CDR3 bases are TGTGCCAGCAGCTTGGTCTCGGGACAGGGGGTTTACGAGCAGTACTTC.

In DNA, the CDR3 is TGTGCTAGTGGTTTGGGACCCCCGGGACAGGCCAACTACGAGCAGTACTTC. Translating gives CASGLGPPGQANYEQYF. The rearrangement joins TRBV12-5 to TRBJ2-7; TRBD1 matches at 8 bases. V lost 1 base, J lost 3 bases, and 11 bases stayed unmatched. Per the germline V gene, CDR1 is LGHNT and CDR2 is FRNRAP. This CDR3 comprises 17 residues.